This T cell receptor beta chain was obtained from a study of graft-versus-host responses after intestinal transplantation. Study-wide context: Every one of the recipients received anti-thymocyte globulin induction and afterwards took tacrolimus and steroids for roughly 3 years.

TCRdb's table, derived via immunoSEQ multiplex PCR, lists solely in-frame clones and lacks some. Of over 85,000 clones in the sample, roughly nine tenths were seen once. Study conclusions and caveats: GvH clones were identified in recipient marrow, with some first appearing in ileum or blood. Early post-transplant HvG declines tracked with peak circulating GvH clone levels.

CDR1 and CDR2 (germline): LNHNV, YYDKDF (reference sequence). The CDR3 length is 16 residues. J was trimmed by 6 bases and V by 0 bases; bases with no gene match: 8. Notes on this clone: Its antigen is unknown.

This TCR was sampled from a human donor who was the organ donor for an intestinal transplant. Sample: unstimulated CD4+ T cells sorted from spleen or lymph node cells, taken before transplant. V usage is TRBV15 and J usage is TRBJ1-2; 9 bases are a match to TRBD1. The CDR3 sequence is CATSRDPDRGYNGYTF. CDR3 DNA sequence: TGTGCCACCAGCAGAGACCCGGACAGGGGATACAATGGCTACACCTTC.